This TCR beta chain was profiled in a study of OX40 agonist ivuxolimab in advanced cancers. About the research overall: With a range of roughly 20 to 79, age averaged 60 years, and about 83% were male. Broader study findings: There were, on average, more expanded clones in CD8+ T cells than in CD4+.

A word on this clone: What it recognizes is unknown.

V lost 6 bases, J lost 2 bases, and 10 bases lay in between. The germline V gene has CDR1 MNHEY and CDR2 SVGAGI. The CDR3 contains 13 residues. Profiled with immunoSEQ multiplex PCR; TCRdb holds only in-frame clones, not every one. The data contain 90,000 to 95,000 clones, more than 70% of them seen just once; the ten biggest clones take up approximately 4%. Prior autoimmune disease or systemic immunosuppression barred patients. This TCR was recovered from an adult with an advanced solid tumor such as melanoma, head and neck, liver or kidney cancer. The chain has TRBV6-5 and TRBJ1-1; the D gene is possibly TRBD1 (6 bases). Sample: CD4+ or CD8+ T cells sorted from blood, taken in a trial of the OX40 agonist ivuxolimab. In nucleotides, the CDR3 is TGTGCCAGCAGCAAACAGGGAAACACTGAAGCTTTCTTT. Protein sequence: CASSKQGNTEAFF.